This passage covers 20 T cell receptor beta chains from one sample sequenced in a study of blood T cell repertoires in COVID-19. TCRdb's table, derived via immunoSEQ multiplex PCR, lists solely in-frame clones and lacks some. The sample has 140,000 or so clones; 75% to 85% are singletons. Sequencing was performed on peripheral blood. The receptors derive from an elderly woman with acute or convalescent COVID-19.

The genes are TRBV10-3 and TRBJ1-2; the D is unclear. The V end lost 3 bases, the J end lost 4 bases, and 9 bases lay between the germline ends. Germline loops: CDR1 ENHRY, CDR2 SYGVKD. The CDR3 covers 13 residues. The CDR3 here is CAISESDSYGYTF. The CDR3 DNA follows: TGTGCCATCAGTGAATCTGACTCCTATGGCTACACCTTC.

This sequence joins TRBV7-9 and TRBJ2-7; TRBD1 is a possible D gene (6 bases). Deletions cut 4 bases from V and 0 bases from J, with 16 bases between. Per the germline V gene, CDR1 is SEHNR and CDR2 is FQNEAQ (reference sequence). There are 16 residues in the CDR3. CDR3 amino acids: CASSSLPGTLSYEQYF. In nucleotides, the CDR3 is TGTGCCAGCAGCTCCCTCCCCGGGACACTCTCCTACGAGCAGTACTTC.

The CDR3 reads CAWNKGALSGNTIYF. DNA of the CDR3: TGTGCCTGGAACAAGGGGGCCCTCTCTGGAAACACCATATATTTT. The chain is built from TRBV30 and TRBJ1-3; 7 nucleotides agree with TRBD1. The junction had 6 bases not matched to a gene; V was cut back by 4 bases and J by 0 bases. CDR1 is GTSNPN, CDR2 SVGIG, per germline (reference sequence). CDR3 size: 15 residues.

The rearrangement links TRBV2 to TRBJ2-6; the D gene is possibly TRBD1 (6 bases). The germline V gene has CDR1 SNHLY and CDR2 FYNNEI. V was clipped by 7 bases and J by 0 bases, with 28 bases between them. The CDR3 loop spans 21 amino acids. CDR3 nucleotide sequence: TGTGCCAGCACTCTTGACAGGTGGGGACCAACTACAGGCTCTGGGGCCAACGTCCTGACTTTC. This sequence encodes CASTLDRWGPTTGSGANVLTF.

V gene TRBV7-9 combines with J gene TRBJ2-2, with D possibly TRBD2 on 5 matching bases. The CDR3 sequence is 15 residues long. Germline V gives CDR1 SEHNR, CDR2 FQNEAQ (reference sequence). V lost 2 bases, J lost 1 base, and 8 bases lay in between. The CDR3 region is CASSLHGGNTGELFF. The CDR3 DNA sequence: TGTGCCAGCAGCTTACACGGAGGGAACACCGGGGAGCTGTTTTTT.

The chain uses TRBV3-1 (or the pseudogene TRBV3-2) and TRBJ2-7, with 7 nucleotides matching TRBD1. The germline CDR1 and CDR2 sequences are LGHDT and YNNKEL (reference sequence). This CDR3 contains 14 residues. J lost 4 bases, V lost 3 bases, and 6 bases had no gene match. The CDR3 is CASSHWDRQYEQYF. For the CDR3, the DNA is TGTGCCAGCAGCCATTGGGACAGACAGTACGAGCAGTACTTC.

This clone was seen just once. The CDR3 coding sequence is TGTGCCAGCAGCTTGGATCGGGATTTCTACAATGAGCAGTTCTTC. Translating gives CASSLDRDFYNEQFF. This rearrangement joins TRBV5-8 to TRBJ2-1, with D perhaps TRBD2 (5 bases). The CDR3 is 15 amino acids. The V gene lost 0 bases and the J gene lost 3 bases, with 10 bases spanning the gap. CDR1 and CDR2 (germline): SGHTS, YDEGEE.

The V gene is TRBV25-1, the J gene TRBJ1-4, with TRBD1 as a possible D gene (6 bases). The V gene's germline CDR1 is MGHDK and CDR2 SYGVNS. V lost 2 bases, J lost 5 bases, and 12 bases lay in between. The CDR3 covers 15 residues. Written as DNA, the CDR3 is TGTGCCAGCAGTGAACGCGGCAGGGGAAATGAAAAACTGTTTTTT. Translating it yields CASSERGRGNEKLFF.

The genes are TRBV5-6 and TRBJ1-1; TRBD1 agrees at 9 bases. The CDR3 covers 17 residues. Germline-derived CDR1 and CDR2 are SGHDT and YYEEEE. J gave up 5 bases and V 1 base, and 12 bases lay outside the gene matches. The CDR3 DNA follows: TGTGCCAGCAGCTTGCCAATACCGGGACAGGGCAGTACTGAAGCTTTCTTT. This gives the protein CASSLPIPGQGSTEAFF.

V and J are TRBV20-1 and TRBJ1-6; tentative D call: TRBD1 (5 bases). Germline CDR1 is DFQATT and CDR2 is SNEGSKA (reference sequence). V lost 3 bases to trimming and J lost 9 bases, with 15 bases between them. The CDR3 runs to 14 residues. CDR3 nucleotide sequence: TGCAGTGCTAGTCTAGGGCAGGGAGGTTCACCCCTCCACTTT. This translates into CSASLGQGGSPLHF.

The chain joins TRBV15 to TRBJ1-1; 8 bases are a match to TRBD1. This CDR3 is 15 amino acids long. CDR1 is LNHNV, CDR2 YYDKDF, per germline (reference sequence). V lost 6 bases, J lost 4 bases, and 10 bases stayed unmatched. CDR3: CATSQGAWRSTEAFF. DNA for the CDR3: TGTGCCACCAGTCAGGGGGCTTGGAGAAGCACTGAAGCTTTCTTT.

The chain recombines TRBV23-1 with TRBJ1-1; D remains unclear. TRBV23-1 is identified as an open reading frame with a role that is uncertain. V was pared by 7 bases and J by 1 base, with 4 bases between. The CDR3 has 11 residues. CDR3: CASNTNTEAFF. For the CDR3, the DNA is TGCGCCAGCAACACGAACACTGAAGCTTTCTTT.

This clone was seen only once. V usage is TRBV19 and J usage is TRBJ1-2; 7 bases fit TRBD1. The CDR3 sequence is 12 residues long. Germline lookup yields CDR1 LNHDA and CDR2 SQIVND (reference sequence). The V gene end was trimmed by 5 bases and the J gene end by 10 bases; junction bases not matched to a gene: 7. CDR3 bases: TGTGCCAGTAGTGAGGGGGCGCGGGCCTACACCTTC. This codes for CASSEGARAYTF.

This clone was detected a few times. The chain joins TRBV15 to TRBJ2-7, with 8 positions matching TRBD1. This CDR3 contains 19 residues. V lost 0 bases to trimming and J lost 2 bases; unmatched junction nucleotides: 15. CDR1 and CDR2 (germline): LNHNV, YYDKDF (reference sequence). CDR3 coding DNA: TGTGCCACCAGCAGAGAATGGGCAGGGGGCGATTTGATGGCCTACGAGCAGTACTTC. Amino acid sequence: CATSREWAGGDLMAYEQYF.

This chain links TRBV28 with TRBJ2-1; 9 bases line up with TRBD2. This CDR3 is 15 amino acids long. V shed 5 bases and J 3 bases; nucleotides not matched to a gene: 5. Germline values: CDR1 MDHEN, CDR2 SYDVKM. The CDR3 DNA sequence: TGTGCCAGCAGTCTAGCGGGGTACATCTACAATGAGCAGTTCTTC. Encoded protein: CASSLAGYIYNEQFF.

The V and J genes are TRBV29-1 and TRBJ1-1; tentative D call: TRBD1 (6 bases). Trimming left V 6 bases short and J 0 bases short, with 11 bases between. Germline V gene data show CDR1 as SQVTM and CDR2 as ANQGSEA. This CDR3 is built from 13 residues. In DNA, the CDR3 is TGCAGCGTGCGGACAGATCTGAACACTGAAGCTTTCTTT. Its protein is CSVRTDLNTEAFF.

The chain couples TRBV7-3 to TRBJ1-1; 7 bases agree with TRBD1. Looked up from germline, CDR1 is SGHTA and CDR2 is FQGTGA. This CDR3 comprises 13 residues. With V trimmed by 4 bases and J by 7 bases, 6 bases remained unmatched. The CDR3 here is CASSSRQGLEAFF. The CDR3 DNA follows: TGTGCCAGCAGCTCTAGACAGGGTCTTGAAGCTTTCTTT.

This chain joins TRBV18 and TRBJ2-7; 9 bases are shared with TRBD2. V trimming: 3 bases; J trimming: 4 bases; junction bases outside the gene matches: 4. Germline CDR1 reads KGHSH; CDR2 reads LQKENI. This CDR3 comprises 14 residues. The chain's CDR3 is CASSPPSGTYEQYF. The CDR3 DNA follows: TGTGCCAGCTCACCGCCTAGCGGGACATACGAGCAGTACTTC.

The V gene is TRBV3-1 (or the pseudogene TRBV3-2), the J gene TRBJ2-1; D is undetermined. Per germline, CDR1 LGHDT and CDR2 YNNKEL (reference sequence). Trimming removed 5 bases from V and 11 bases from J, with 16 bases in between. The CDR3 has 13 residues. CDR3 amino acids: CASSSIDRPKQFF. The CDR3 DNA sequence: TGTGCCAGCAGCTCCATTGATCGTCCTAAGCAGTTCTTC.

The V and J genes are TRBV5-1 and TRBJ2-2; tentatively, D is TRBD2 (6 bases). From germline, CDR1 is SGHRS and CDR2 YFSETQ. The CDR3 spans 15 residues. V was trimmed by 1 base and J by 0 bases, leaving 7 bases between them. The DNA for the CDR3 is TGCGCCAGCAGCTTGTGGGGGGCGAACACCGGGGAGCTGTTTTTT. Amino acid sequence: CASSLWGANTGELFF.